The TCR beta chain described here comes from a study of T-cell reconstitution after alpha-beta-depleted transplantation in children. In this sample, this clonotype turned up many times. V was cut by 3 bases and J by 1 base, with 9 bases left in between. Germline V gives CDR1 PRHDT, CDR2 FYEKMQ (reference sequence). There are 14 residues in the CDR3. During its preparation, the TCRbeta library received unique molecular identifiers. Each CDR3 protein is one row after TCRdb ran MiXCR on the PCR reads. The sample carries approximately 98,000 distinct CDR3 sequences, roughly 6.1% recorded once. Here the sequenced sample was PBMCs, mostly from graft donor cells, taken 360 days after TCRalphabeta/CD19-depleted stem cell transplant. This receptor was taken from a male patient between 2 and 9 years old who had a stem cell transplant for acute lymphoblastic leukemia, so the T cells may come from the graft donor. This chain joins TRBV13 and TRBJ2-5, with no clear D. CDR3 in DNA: TGTGCCAGCAGCTTTAAGACGATCCAAGAGACCCAGTACTTC. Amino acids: CASSFKTIQETQYF.